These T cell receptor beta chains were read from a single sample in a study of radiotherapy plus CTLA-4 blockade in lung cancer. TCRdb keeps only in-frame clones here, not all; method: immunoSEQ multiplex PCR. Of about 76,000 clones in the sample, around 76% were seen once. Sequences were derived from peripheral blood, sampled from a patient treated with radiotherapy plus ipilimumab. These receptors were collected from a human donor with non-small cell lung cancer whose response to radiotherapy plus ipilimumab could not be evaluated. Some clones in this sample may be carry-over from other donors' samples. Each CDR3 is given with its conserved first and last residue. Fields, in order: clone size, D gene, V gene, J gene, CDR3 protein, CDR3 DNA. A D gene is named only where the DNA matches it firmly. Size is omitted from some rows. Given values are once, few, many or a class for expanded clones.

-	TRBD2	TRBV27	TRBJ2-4	CASSSGLAGGLAKNIQYF	TGTGCCAGCAGTTCCGGACTAGCGGGGGGCTTAGCCAAAAACATTCAGTACTTC
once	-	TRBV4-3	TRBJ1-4	CASSLHAGRGEKLFF	TGCGCCAGCAGCCTCCATGCAGGGAGGGGTGAAAAACTGTTTTTT
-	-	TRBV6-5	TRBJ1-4	CASSYSLGGNEKLFF	TGTGCCAGCAGTTACTCATTGGGGGGTAATGAAAAACTGTTTTTT
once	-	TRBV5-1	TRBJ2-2	CASSLSTRWSGELFF	TGCGCCAGCAGCTTGAGCACCCGGTGGTCCGGGGAGCTGTTTTTT
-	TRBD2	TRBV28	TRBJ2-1	CASSLLAGGHNEQFF	TGTGCCAGCAGTTTGCTAGCGGGGGGTCACAATGAGCAGTTCTTC
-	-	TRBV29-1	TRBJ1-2	CSVEARGGGVNYGYTF	TGCAGCGTTGAAGCTAGAGGTGGCGGGGTTAACTATGGCTACACCTTC
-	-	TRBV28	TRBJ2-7	CASSLNSLPSDEQYF	TGTGCCAGCAGTTTAAACTCCCTACCTAGTGACGAGCAGTACTTC
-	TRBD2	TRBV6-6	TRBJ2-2	CASSRTRGGTGELFF	TGTGCCAGCAGTAGGACTAGGGGCGGCACCGGGGAGCTGTTTTTT
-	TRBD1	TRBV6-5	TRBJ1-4	CASSYSGRGHEKLFF	TGTGCCAGCAGTTACTCGGGCAGGGGGCATGAAAAACTGTTTTTT
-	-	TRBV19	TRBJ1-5	CASSIRPEQPQHF	TGTGCCAGTAGTATACGTCCCGAGCAGCCCCAGCATTTT
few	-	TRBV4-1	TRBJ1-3	CASSQILGNTIYF	TGCGCCAGCAGCCAAATCCTTGGAAACACCATATATTTT
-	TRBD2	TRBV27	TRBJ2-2	CASSAGTRLAGEPNTGELFF	TGTGCCAGCAGTGCTGGGACGCGACTAGCGGGGGAACCGAACACCGGGGAGCTGTTTTTT
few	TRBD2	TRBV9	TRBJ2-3	CASSPAPSGGAQYF	TGTGCCAGCAGCCCGGCACCTAGCGGGGGTGCGCAGTATTTT
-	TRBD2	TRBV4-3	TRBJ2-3	CASSQVAGLRTDTQYF	TGCGCCAGCAGCCAGGTAGCGGGGCTCCGCACAGATACGCAGTATTTT
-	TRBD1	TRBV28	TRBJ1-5	CASSGSGQFDSNQPQHF	TGTGCCAGCAGTGGCTCGGGACAGTTCGATAGCAATCAGCCCCAGCATTTT
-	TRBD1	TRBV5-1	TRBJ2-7	CASSLGTGGNEQYF	TGCGCCAGCAGCTTAGGGACAGGGGGTAACGAGCAGTACTTC
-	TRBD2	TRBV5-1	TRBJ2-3	CASSLASGPTTFTDTQYF	TGCGCCAGCAGCTTGGCTAGCGGGCCAACGACCTTCACAGATACGCAGTATTTT
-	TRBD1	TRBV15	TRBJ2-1	CATSRLGQGRNEQFF	TGTGCCACCAGTCGACTGGGACAGGGACGCAATGAGCAGTTCTTC
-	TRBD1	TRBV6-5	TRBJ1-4	CASSAPGDRARKLFF	TGTGCCAGCAGTGCCCCCGGGGACAGGGCCCGCAAACTGTTTTTT
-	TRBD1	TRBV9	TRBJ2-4	CASSVGGDRGNIQYF	TGTGCCAGCAGCGTAGGGGGGGACAGGGGCAACATTCAGTACTTC
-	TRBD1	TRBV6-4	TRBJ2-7	CASSDRGQRSSYEQYF	TGTGCCAGCAGTGACCGGGGACAGAGAAGCTCCTACGAGCAGTACTTC
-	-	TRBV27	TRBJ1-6	CASSLFGGRGYNSPLHF	TGTGCCAGCAGTTTATTCGGGGGACGGGGCTATAATTCACCCCTCCACTTT
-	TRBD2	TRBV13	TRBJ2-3	CASSLAGGGADTQYF	TGTGCCAGCAGCTTAGCGGGGGGTGGTGCAGATACGCAGTATTTT
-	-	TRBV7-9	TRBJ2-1	CASSLGIGGRNEQFF	TGTGCCAGCAGCTTAGGTATAGGGGGTCGGAATGAGCAGTTCTTC
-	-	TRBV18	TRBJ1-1	CASSPGAHTEAFF	TGTGCCAGCTCACCAGGGGCCCACACTGAAGCTTTCTTT
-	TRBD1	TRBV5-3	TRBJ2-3	CASSPGTGEVTQYF	TGTGCCAGCAGCCCCGGGACAGGGGAAGTCACGCAGTATTTT
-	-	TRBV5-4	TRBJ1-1	CASSRDYTEAFF	TGTGCCAGCTCCAGGGATTACACTGAAGCTTTCTTT
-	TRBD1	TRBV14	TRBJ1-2	CASSRTGVFGYTF	TGTGCCAGCAGCCGGACAGGAGTATTCGGCTACACCTTC
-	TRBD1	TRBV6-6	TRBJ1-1	CASTRGTENTEAFF	TGTGCCAGCACCCGAGGGACAGAGAACACTGAAGCTTTCTTT
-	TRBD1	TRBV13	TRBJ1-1	CASSSGTVNTEAFF	TGTGCCAGCAGCTCCGGGACAGTTAACACTGAAGCTTTCTTT
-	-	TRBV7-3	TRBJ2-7	CASSSSGAYEQYF	TGTGCCAGCAGCTCCTCCGGGGCCTACGAGCAGTACTTC
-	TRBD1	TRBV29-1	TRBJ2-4	CSVRTGPQEGNIQYF	TGCAGCGTCCGGACAGGGCCCCAGGAAGGAAACATTCAGTACTTC
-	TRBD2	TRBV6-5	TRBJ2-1	CASTDPGGNEQFF	TGTGCCAGCACAGATCCGGGGGGGAATGAGCAGTTCTTC
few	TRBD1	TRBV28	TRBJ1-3	CASSLGQGALNTIYF	TGTGCCAGCAGTTTAGGACAGGGGGCATTGAACACCATATATTTT
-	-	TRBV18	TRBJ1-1	CASSKGQRGEGEAFF	TGTGCCAGCTCAAAAGGTCAAAGGGGCGAAGGTGAAGCTTTCTTT
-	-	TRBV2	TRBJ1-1	CASSSDMNTEAFF	TGTGCCAGCAGCTCGGACATGAACACTGAAGCTTTCTTT
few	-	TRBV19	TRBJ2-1	CASSVGARTGNEQFF	TGTGCCAGTAGTGTGGGAGCTCGTACGGGGAATGAGCAGTTCTTC